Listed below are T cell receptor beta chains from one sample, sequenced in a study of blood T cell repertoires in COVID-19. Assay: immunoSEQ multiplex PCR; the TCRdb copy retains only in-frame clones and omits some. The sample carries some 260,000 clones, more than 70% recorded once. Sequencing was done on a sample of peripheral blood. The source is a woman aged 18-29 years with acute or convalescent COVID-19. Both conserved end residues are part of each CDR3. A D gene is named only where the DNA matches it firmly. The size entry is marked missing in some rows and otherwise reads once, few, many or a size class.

CDR3 DNA: TGTGCCAGCAGCCCGGACAGAAAAGAGACCCAGTACTTC
CDR3 protein: CASSPDRKETQYF
J gene: TRBJ2-5
clone size: .
CDR3 length: 13
V gene: TRBV6-2/TRBV6-3
D gene: .

CDR3 DNA: TGCGCCAGCAGCCAAGACTGGGGAGTCTGGGAGCTGTTTTTT
CDR3 protein: CASSQDWGVWELFF
J gene: TRBJ2-2
clone size: .
CDR3 length: 14
V gene: TRBV4-3
D gene: .

CDR3 DNA: TGTGCCAGACAGGGGAGGAACACTGAAGCTTTCTTT
CDR3 protein: CARQGRNTEAFF
J gene: TRBJ1-1
clone size: once
CDR3 length: 12
V gene: TRBV2
D gene: TRBD1

CDR3 DNA: TGTGCCAGTAGTATTGGTTCTAGCGGGAGCGATGAGCAGTTCTTC
CDR3 protein: CASSIGSSGSDEQFF
J gene: TRBJ2-1
clone size: .
CDR3 length: 15
V gene: TRBV19
D gene: TRBD2

CDR3 DNA: TGTGCCAGCAGCTTCGTCCGGGGCGGGAGGAATGAGCAGTTCTTC
CDR3 protein: CASSFVRGGRNEQFF
J gene: TRBJ2-1
clone size: few
CDR3 length: 15
V gene: TRBV7-9
D gene: TRBD2

CDR3 DNA: TGTGCCAGCACCAACTGGGGGGGGTACACCGGGGAGCTGTTTTTT
CDR3 protein: CASTNWGGYTGELFF
J gene: TRBJ2-2
clone size: .
CDR3 length: 15
V gene: TRBV6-5
D gene: TRBD2

CDR3 DNA: TGTGCCAGCAGCTTTGACAGGGCTGGGGTCAATGAGCAGTTCTTC
CDR3 protein: CASSFDRAGVNEQFF
J gene: TRBJ2-1
clone size: .
CDR3 length: 15
V gene: TRBV5-8
D gene: TRBD1

CDR3 DNA: TGTGCCAGCAGTCAAGCGGGCGGATCCTACAATGAGCAGTTCTTC
CDR3 protein: CASSQAGGSYNEQFF
J gene: TRBJ2-1
clone size: .
CDR3 length: 15
V gene: TRBV28
D gene: .

CDR3 DNA: TGTGCCAGCCGCCTAGGACTATTGTCCACCGGGGAGCTGTTTTTT
CDR3 protein: CASRLGLLSTGELFF
J gene: TRBJ2-2
clone size: .
CDR3 length: 15
V gene: TRBV19
D gene: .

CDR3 DNA: TGTGCCAGCAGCTTAGTTCAATACAATGAGCAGTTCTTC
CDR3 protein: CASSLVQYNEQFF
J gene: TRBJ2-1
clone size: once
CDR3 length: 13
V gene: TRBV7-9
D gene: .

CDR3 DNA: TGTGCCAGCAGCTTAGCCACGCTGGCGGGTCGGGACAATGAGCAGTTCTTC
CDR3 protein: CASSLATLAGRDNEQFF
J gene: TRBJ2-1
clone size: .
CDR3 length: 17
V gene: TRBV7-2
D gene: .

CDR3 DNA: TGCAGCGTGACCACTAGCGTCTCCTACAATGAGCAGTTCTTC
CDR3 protein: CSVTTSVSYNEQFF
J gene: TRBJ2-1
clone size: .
CDR3 length: 14
V gene: TRBV29-1
D gene: TRBD2

CDR3 DNA: TGCAGCGTACGACTAGCGGGGGACTACAATGAGCAGTTCTTC
CDR3 protein: CSVRLAGDYNEQFF
J gene: TRBJ2-1
clone size: .
CDR3 length: 14
V gene: TRBV29-1
D gene: TRBD2

CDR3 DNA: TGTGCCAGCAGCGCATGGACAGGGGGCCTCGATACGCAGTATTTT
CDR3 protein: CASSAWTGGLDTQYF
J gene: TRBJ2-3
clone size: .
CDR3 length: 15
V gene: TRBV5-5
D gene: TRBD1

CDR3 DNA: TGCAGCGCTGGGGACAGTGGAAACACCATATATTTT
CDR3 protein: CSAGDSGNTIYF
J gene: TRBJ1-3
clone size: .
CDR3 length: 12
V gene: TRBV29-1
D gene: TRBD1

CDR3 DNA: TGTGCCAGTCGGCTAGCGGGAGGGCCGGTCACCGGGGAGCTGTTTTTT
CDR3 protein: CASRLAGGPVTGELFF
J gene: TRBJ2-2
clone size: .
CDR3 length: 16
V gene: TRBV27
D gene: TRBD2

CDR3 DNA: TGTGCCAGCAGCTTGACCAGCGGGGGTCCCATAGCCTACGAGCAGTACTTC
CDR3 protein: CASSLTSGGPIAYEQYF
J gene: TRBJ2-7
clone size: .
CDR3 length: 17
V gene: TRBV11-2
D gene: TRBD2

CDR3 DNA: TGTGCCAGCAGCTTATTAGGGAGCGGTGGCTACACCTTC
CDR3 protein: CASSLLGSGGYTF
J gene: TRBJ1-2
clone size: .
CDR3 length: 13
V gene: TRBV7-2
D gene: .

CDR3 DNA: TGTGCCAGCAGTGAATGGGCCGGGGGGCGCTTTGTGGAGACCCAGTACTTC
CDR3 protein: CASSEWAGGRFVETQYF
J gene: TRBJ2-5
clone size: .
CDR3 length: 17
V gene: TRBV25-1
D gene: .

CDR3 DNA: TGTGCCAGCAGATGGTCGGTAAACAATGAGCAGTTCTTC
CDR3 protein: CASRWSVNNEQFF
J gene: TRBJ2-1
clone size: once
CDR3 length: 13
V gene: TRBV12-3/TRBV12-4
D gene: .

CDR3 DNA: TGTGCCAGTCAAGAAGGACAGGGGTACATGTACAATGAGCAGTTCTTC
CDR3 protein: CASQEGQGYMYNEQFF
J gene: TRBJ2-1
clone size: .
CDR3 length: 16
V gene: TRBV19
D gene: TRBD1

CDR3 DNA: TGTGCCAGCAGCTTAGCACTAGCGTCGTCCGGGGAGCTGTTTTTT
CDR3 protein: CASSLALASSGELFF
J gene: TRBJ2-2
clone size: .
CDR3 length: 15
V gene: TRBV7-2
D gene: TRBD2

CDR3 DNA: TGTGCCAGCAGCCCAGGACATGCCCCCTACGAGCAGTACTTC
CDR3 protein: CASSPGHAPYEQYF
J gene: TRBJ2-7
clone size: .
CDR3 length: 14
V gene: TRBV7-2
D gene: .

CDR3 DNA: TGTGCCAGCAGTTTCTTAGCGGGAGGGCGTTACAATGAGCAGTTCTTC
CDR3 protein: CASSFLAGGRYNEQFF
J gene: TRBJ2-1
clone size: .
CDR3 length: 16
V gene: TRBV27
D gene: TRBD2

CDR3 DNA: TGTGCCAGCAGTTACGGGCGGGAGCTAGGATACAATGAGCAGTTCTTC
CDR3 protein: CASSYGRELGYNEQFF
J gene: TRBJ2-1
clone size: .
CDR3 length: 16
V gene: TRBV6-5
D gene: TRBD2

CDR3 DNA: TGTGCCAGCAGCCCCGGCCGGGATGAAAAACTGTTTTTT
CDR3 protein: CASSPGRDEKLFF
J gene: TRBJ1-4
clone size: .
CDR3 length: 13
V gene: TRBV5-6
D gene: .

CDR3 DNA: TGTGCCAGCCTGCTCTTCGACAGGGGTATAAACACCGGGGAGCTGTTTTTT
CDR3 protein: CASLLFDRGINTGELFF
J gene: TRBJ2-2
clone size: .
CDR3 length: 17
V gene: TRBV5-6
D gene: TRBD1

CDR3 DNA: TGTGCCAGCTCACCGCCACCCGGTCTAGGTGAAGCTTTCTTT
CDR3 protein: CASSPPPGLGEAFF
J gene: TRBJ1-1
clone size: .
CDR3 length: 14
V gene: TRBV18
D gene: .

CDR3 DNA: TGCAGCGTTGAACGGGACAGGGGTTCTTACGAGCAGTACTTC
CDR3 protein: CSVERDRGSYEQYF
J gene: TRBJ2-7
clone size: .
CDR3 length: 14
V gene: TRBV29-1
D gene: TRBD1

CDR3 DNA: TGCGCCAGCAGCTTAAACCTCGGGACAGGGGGCGAGTCCTACGAGCAGTACTTC
CDR3 protein: CASSLNLGTGGESYEQYF
J gene: TRBJ2-7
clone size: .
CDR3 length: 18
V gene: TRBV5-1
D gene: TRBD1

CDR3 DNA: TGCGCCAGCAGCCAACCCGGGACAGAGAGTGAGCAGTTCTTC
CDR3 protein: CASSQPGTESEQFF
J gene: TRBJ2-1
clone size: .
CDR3 length: 14
V gene: TRBV4-3
D gene: TRBD1

CDR3 DNA: TGTGCCACCAGCAGAGTGGGAGTGTTAGGCATTCAGTACTTC
CDR3 protein: CATSRVGVLGIQYF
J gene: TRBJ2-4
clone size: once
CDR3 length: 14
V gene: TRBV15
D gene: .

CDR3 DNA: TGTGCCAGCAGCTCCCGGACAGGGTACTATGGCTACACCTTC
CDR3 protein: CASSSRTGYYGYTF
J gene: TRBJ1-2
clone size: .
CDR3 length: 14
V gene: TRBV5-8
D gene: TRBD1

CDR3 DNA: TGTGCCAGCAGCCGCGTAGGACAGGAGTCCTACGAGCAGTACTTC
CDR3 protein: CASSRVGQESYEQYF
J gene: TRBJ2-7
clone size: few
CDR3 length: 15
V gene: TRBV6-5
D gene: TRBD1

CDR3 DNA: TGCAGTGCTAGAAGAGCGGTTATTGAGTTCTTC
CDR3 protein: CSARRAVIEFF
J gene: TRBJ2-1
clone size: .
CDR3 length: 11
V gene: TRBV20-1
D gene: .

CDR3 DNA: TGTGCCAGCACTCGGGGACAGGGGTTAGATACGCAGTATTTT
CDR3 protein: CASTRGQGLDTQYF
J gene: TRBJ2-3
clone size: .
CDR3 length: 14
V gene: TRBV6-5
D gene: TRBD1

CDR3 DNA: TGCGCCAGCAGCCCCGACTGGGACACCGGGGAGCTGTTTTTT
CDR3 protein: CASSPDWDTGELFF
J gene: TRBJ2-2
clone size: many
CDR3 length: 14
V gene: TRBV10-1
D gene: .

CDR3 DNA: TGTGCCAGTAGTATTCAGGGATACACTGAAGCTTTCTTT
CDR3 protein: CASSIQGYTEAFF
J gene: TRBJ1-1
clone size: .
CDR3 length: 13
V gene: TRBV19
D gene: .

CDR3 DNA: TGCGCCAGCAGCTTGATTCGCGGGCCAAACAATGAGCAGTTCTTC
CDR3 protein: CASSLIRGPNNEQFF
J gene: TRBJ2-1
clone size: .
CDR3 length: 15
V gene: TRBV5-1
D gene: .

CDR3 DNA: TGCGCCAGCAGCCCCCCTCGCAGGCGGGAGGGCCCCAACGAGCAGTACTTC
CDR3 protein: CASSPPRRREGPNEQYF
J gene: TRBJ2-7
clone size: .
CDR3 length: 17
V gene: TRBV4-1
D gene: TRBD2

CDR3 DNA: TGCGCCAGCAGCCCGACGGGAACCACCTACGAGCAGTACTTC
CDR3 protein: CASSPTGTTYEQYF
J gene: TRBJ2-7
clone size: .
CDR3 length: 14
V gene: TRBV5-1
D gene: .

CDR3 DNA: TGTGCCAGCAGGACGGGACAGGGCAGCTACGAGCAGTACTTC
CDR3 protein: CASRTGQGSYEQYF
J gene: TRBJ2-7
clone size: once
CDR3 length: 14
V gene: TRBV28
D gene: TRBD1

CDR3 DNA: TGTGCCAGCAGCTCGCGACAGCCCTACGAGCAGTACTTC
CDR3 protein: CASSSRQPYEQYF
J gene: TRBJ2-7
clone size: .
CDR3 length: 13
V gene: TRBV7-2
D gene: .

CDR3 DNA: TGTGCCAGTAGTCCGGGACTAAGGAACGAGCAGTACTTC
CDR3 protein: CASSPGLRNEQYF
J gene: TRBJ2-7
clone size: .
CDR3 length: 13
V gene: TRBV19
D gene: TRBD2

CDR3 DNA: TGTGCCAGCAGTTTCGCAGGGGGCTACGAGCAGTACTTC
CDR3 protein: CASSFAGGYEQYF
J gene: TRBJ2-7
clone size: .
CDR3 length: 13
V gene: TRBV28
D gene: TRBD1

CDR3 DNA: TGTGCCAGCAGTGAAATTCCAGGTAGCTCCTACGAGCAGTACTTC
CDR3 protein: CASSEIPGSSYEQYF
J gene: TRBJ2-7
clone size: .
CDR3 length: 15
V gene: TRBV6-1
D gene: .